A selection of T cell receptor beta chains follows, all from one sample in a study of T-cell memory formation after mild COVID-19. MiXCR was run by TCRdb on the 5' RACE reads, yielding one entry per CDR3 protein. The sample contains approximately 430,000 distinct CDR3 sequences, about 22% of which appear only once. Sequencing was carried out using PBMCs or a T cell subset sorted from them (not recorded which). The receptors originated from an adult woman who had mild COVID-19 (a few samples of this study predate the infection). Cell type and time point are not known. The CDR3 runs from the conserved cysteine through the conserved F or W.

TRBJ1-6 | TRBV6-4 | CASSDSSGGYNSPLHF
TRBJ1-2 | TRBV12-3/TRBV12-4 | CASRSWEGTGQDNYGYTF
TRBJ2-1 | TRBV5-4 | CASSVSGGRDNEQFF
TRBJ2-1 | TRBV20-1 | CSARFLMTSSYNEQFF
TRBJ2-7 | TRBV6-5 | CASSYSGWDDEQYF
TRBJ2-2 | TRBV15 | CATSREQIAGVTGELFF
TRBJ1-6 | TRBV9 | CASSVNAGPAGSPLHF
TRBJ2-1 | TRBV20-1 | CSARDQAGGPHEQFF
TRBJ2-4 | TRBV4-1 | CASSQDRAGTGGLSNIQYF
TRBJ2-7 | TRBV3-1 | CASSPRGWVSTYEQYF
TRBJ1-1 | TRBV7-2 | CASSWGRNTEAFF
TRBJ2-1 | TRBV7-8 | CASSLGTQGNEQFF
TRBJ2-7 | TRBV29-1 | CSVDRTASYEQYF
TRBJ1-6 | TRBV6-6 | CASSYRTGAGSPLHF